This T cell receptor (beta chain) was captured by sequencing in a study of shared T cell receptors in the human thymus. Sequenced by immunoSEQ multiplex PCR; TCRdb stores in-frame clones only, minus some. Here the sample spans roughly 660,000 clones, roughly 88% being singletons. This clone was seen a single time. V shed 1 base and J 4 bases; nucleotides not matched to a gene: 5. Germline V gene lookup returns CDR1 MNHEY and CDR2 SMNVEV (reference sequence). CDR3 size: 15 residues. These sequences were also reported in another study, on human thymus T cells.

The sequencing sample was made of thymocytes. The V gene is TRBV27, the J gene TRBJ2-3; 7 bases line up with TRBD2. This clonotype originated in a boy in the first two years of life with a congenital heart defect. CDR3 in DNA: TGTGCCAGCAGTTTATTGGCTAGCGGCCCAGATACGCAGTATTTT. It codes for CASSLLASGPDTQYF.